The sequence of this T cell receptor beta chain was determined in a study of T cell repertoires in ileal Crohn's disease. General study findings and limits: Clonality above 26.8% at surgery always came with endoscopic recurrence. Postoperative endoscopy occurred within one year, median around 6.6 months.

Per sample, roughly 470 nanograms of biopsy DNA were TCRB immunosequenced. Data came from immunoSEQ multiplex PCR; TCRdb stores just in-frame clones and leaves some out. The sample consists of roughly 62,000 clones, 85% to 90% of them appearing once. Of note for this clone: Its antigen remains unidentified.

Stated time point: neoterminal ileum biopsy at postoperative endoscopy, about 6 months after surgery. This CDR3 comprises 16 residues. Unmatched junction bases numbered 4, after V lost 4 bases and J lost 3 bases. Germline values: CDR1 MNHEY, CDR2 SVGAGI. V is TRBV6-5 and J is TRBJ2-1; 12 bases agree with TRBD2. Sequencing input: ileal tissue. This clonotype originated in an adult with Crohn's disease. CDR3 sequence: CASSFLAGGRYNEQFF. The CDR3, as DNA: TGTGCCAGCAGTTTCCTAGCGGGAGGGCGCTACAATGAGCAGTTCTTC.